This entry concerns a single T cell receptor beta chain. This sample was taken from a study of cytomegalovirus exposure and HLA in healthy donors. This CDR3 has 16 residues. In germline, CDR1 is MGHRA, CDR2 YSYEKL. The ends lost 3 bases at V and 5 bases at J; junction bases unmatched: 13. PCR employed 60 Vbeta and 13 Jbeta primers. Produced via immunoSEQ multiplex PCR; TCRdb's table is partial and in-frame only. The sample holds some 99,000 clones; about 70% are singletons and the top ten take 1.2%. Specimen: PBMCs. The chain combines TRBV4-1 with TRBJ2-7; 7 positions match TRBD2. This clonotype originated in a female donor in good health and CMV-seronegative. The chain's CDR3 is CASSHWTAGEPHEQYF. CDR3 in DNA: TGCGCCAGCAGCCACTGGACCGCGGGAGAGCCCCACGAGCAGTACTTC.